Presented here are 16 T cell receptor beta chains from one specimen sequenced in a study of blood T cell repertoires in COVID-19 (dated by TCRdb to the early 2020s). The library was produced with the immunoSEQ multiplex PCR assay. TCRdb took over this immuneACCESS table, retaining in-frame rearrangements with V and J assigned. Such tables are incomplete; in checked studies, under half of the missing clones stem from an unresolved V gene, and the remainder is unexplained. This sample gives more than 150,000 clones in total; roughly 90% of them show up just once. In total, the top ten clones hold approximately 0.5% of the sample. Sequencing was carried out using peripheral blood. All receptors come from a man aged 50-60 years with acute or convalescent COVID-19.

The J gene is TRBJ1-6, the V gene TRBV7-3; the D gene is possibly TRBD1 (6 bases). Germline assignment: CDR1 SGHTA and CDR2 FQGTGA. The length of the CDR3 is 16 residues. Trimming removed 5 bases from V and 8 bases from J, with 19 bases in between. The CDR3 bases are TGTGCCAGCAGCCTTAGGCCCCCCGGACAGTATTCACCCCTCCACTTT. It codes for CASSLRPPGQYSPLHF.

The chain recombines TRBV7-6 with TRBJ2-5; D possibly corresponds to TRBD1 (5 bases). The length of the CDR3 is 11 residues. Germline CDR1 SGHVS, CDR2 FNYEAQ. V dropped 6 bases and J dropped 5 bases, with 7 bases sitting between them. The CDR3 here is CASSPGETQYF. CDR3 bases: TGTGCCAGCAGTCCAGGGGAGACCCAGTACTTC.

J is TRBJ2-7 and V is TRBV28; TRBD1 might be the D (5 bases). V lost 3 bases, J lost 6 bases, and 18 bases lay in between. The germline V gene encodes CDR1 MDHEN and CDR2 SYDVKM. This CDR3 is 15 amino acids long. CDR3 sequence (DNA): TGTGCCAGCAGTTTCTCCCGGACATCCTCTTTCGAGCAGTACTTC. This codes for CASSFSRTSSFEQYF.

V is TRBV7-2 and J is TRBJ2-1; 14 nucleotides align to TRBD2. The CDR3 spans 15 residues. J gave up 6 bases and V 5 bases, and 3 bases lay outside the gene matches. CDR1 is SGHTA, CDR2 FQGNSA, per germline. CDR3 bases: TGTGCCAGCAGCCGCGGACTAGCGGGGGGCAATGAGCAGTTCTTC. This codes for CASSRGLAGGNEQFF. The full variable domain, with the rest looked up from reference TRBV7-2 and TRBJ2-1, is GAGVSQSPSNKVTEKGKDVELRCDPISGHTALYWYRQSLGQGLEFLIYFQGNSAPDKSGLPSDRFSAERTGGSVSTLTIQRTQQEDSAVYLCASSRGLAGGNEQFFGPGTRLTVL.

The rearrangement uses TRBV9 and TRBJ1-2; 7 nucleotides line up with TRBD1. Germline V gene lookup returns CDR1 SGDLS and CDR2 YYNGEE. Trimming took 2 bases from V and 5 from J; bases not matched to a gene: 6. The CDR3 totals 14 residues. CDR3 sequence (DNA): TGTGCCAGCAGCGTTCAGGGGGGCATGTATGGCTACACCTTC. It codes for CASSVQGGMYGYTF.

The gene calls are TRBV27 and TRBJ1-3, with D unresolved. Germline CDR1 MNHEY, CDR2 SMNVEV (reference sequence). There are 15 residues in the CDR3. V was shortened by 5 bases and J by 4 bases, with 15 bases between the two germline ends. The CDR3 DNA follows: TGTGCCAGCAGTACAAACCGGGGTGAGGGAAACACCATATATTTT. Translated, it gives CASSTNRGEGNTIYF.

The chain recombines TRBV21-1 with TRBJ1-5; TRBD1 is the table's D call and was not checked against the DNA. TRBV21-1 is labeled a pseudogene. This CDR3 region has 15 residues. The DNA for the CDR3 is TGTGCCAGCAGGGCCTGGACAGGTATGTGTCAGCCCCAGCATTTT. Protein: CASRAWTGMCQPQHF.

The V gene is TRBV9, the J gene TRBJ1-2; D not certain. Trimming removed 1 base at V and 4 bases at J, with 20 bases between. Germline CDR1 reads SGDLS; CDR2 reads YYNGEE. The CDR3 spans 17 residues. CDR3 in DNA: TGTGCCAGCAGCGTAAGCCCCTTTTCCGGGTCCGGCTATGGCTACACCTTC. Translation: CASSVSPFSGSGYGYTF.

This sequence joins TRBV4-1 and TRBJ1-1; D is possibly TRBD1 (5 bases). V lost 0 bases and J 3 bases, leaving 14 bases between the germline ends. CDR1 is MGHRA, CDR2 YSYEKL, per germline. The CDR3 runs to 16 residues. The DNA for the CDR3 is TGCGCCAGCAGCCAAGAAACGCGGGGGGGGTACACTGAAGCTTTCTTT. This translates into CASSQETRGGYTEAFF.

V and J are TRBV28 and TRBJ2-7; the match to TRBD1 covers 8 bases. From germline, CDR1 is MDHEN and CDR2 SYDVKM. J lost 4 bases, V lost 3 bases, and 11 bases had no gene match. The CDR3 has 16 amino acids. The CDR3 sequence is CASSLGKSNRGYEQYV. CDR3 bases: TGTGCCAGCAGTTTGGGGAAGAGCAACAGGGGGTACGAGCAGTACGTC.

This clone was seen many times. This chain connects TRBV10-3 to TRBJ2-1; 7 nucleotides match TRBD2. The trim removed 7 bases at V and 8 bases at J, leaving 8 bases unmatched. The V gene's germline CDR1 is ENHRY and CDR2 SYGVKD. This CDR3 has 13 amino acids. The CDR3 region has the DNA TGTGCCATCAAGATACGGGGGAGGGATGAGCAGTTCTTC. The encoded protein is CAIKIRGRDEQFF.

The genes are TRBV7-2 and TRBJ1-5, with TRBD1 matching 8 bases. Trimming removed 3 bases from V and 9 bases from J; junction bases left unmatched: 7. CDR3 length: 14 residues. CDR1 and CDR2 from the germline V gene are SGHTA and FQGNSA. CDR3 nucleotide sequence: TGTGCCAGCAGCTTCGGACAGGGATCGTCGCCCCAGCATTTT. Its protein product is CASSFGQGSSPQHF.

This clone was seen only once. In nucleotides, the CDR3 is TGCGCCAGCAGGGACAGGGGGAGGAACTACGAGCAGTACTTC. This gives the protein CASRDRGRNYEQYF. The V call is TRBV10-2, the J call TRBJ2-7, with 10 bases identical to TRBD1. V lost 6 bases to trimming and J lost 3 bases; unmatched junction nucleotides: 5. The CDR3 is 14 amino acids. CDR1 WSHSY and CDR2 SAAADI come from the germline V gene.

The J gene is TRBJ1-5, the V gene TRBV23-1; D gene ambiguous. TRBV23-1 is assigned to the ORF class and has an uncertain function. V was clipped by 1 base and J by 0 bases, with 10 bases between them. The CDR3 has 16 amino acids. CDR3 coding DNA: TGCGCCAGCAGTCAATGTTCCAGATATAGCAATCAGCCCCAGCATTTT. It yields the protein CASSQCSRYSNQPQHF.

The chain combines TRBV27 with TRBJ2-7, with 8 nucleotides matching TRBD1. The CDR3 sequence is 14 residues long. The germline CDR1 and CDR2 sequences are MNHEY and SMNVEV (reference sequence). With V trimmed by 2 bases and J by 4 bases, 4 bases remained unmatched. This chain's CDR3 is CASSLGQGAYEQYF. For the CDR3, the DNA is TGTGCCAGCAGTTTAGGGCAGGGGGCGTACGAGCAGTACTTC.

This sequence joins TRBV28 and TRBJ1-1, with D tentatively TRBD1 (5 bases). V was trimmed by 6 bases and J by 0 bases, leaving 8 bases between them. The CDR3 length is 13 residues. Germline assignment: CDR1 MDHEN and CDR2 SYDVKM. CDR3 region: CASRRGMNTEAFF. As DNA, the CDR3 is TGTGCCAGCAGGCGGGGCATGAACACTGAAGCTTTCTTT.